Following are 32 T cell receptor beta chains from one sample sequenced in a study of T cells in tumors after PD-1 blockade. Repertoires were generated with immunoSEQ multiplex PCR, while TCRdb's copy carries only in-frame clones and drops some. The sample shows 23,000 or so clones, roughly 80% of them seen only once. The source material was PBMCs, sampled after anti-PD-1 treatment. These receptors were collected from a human donor with basal cell carcinoma.

The chain employs TRBV29-1 and TRBJ1-2, with 10 bases fitting TRBD1. After removal of 1 base from V and 0 bases from J, the junction contained 5 bases not matched to a gene. The CDR3 runs to 16 residues. Germline CDR1 SQVTM, CDR2 ANQGSEA. This CDR3 reads CSVEGQGARSNYGYTF. The CDR3 nucleotides are TGCAGCGTTGAAGGACAGGGGGCAAGATCTAACTATGGCTACACCTTC.

The rearrangement links TRBV7-3 to TRBJ2-1, with 12 bases matching TRBD1. V gave up 4 bases and J gave up 8 bases; unmatched junction bases: 9. The germline V gene has CDR1 SGHTA and CDR2 FQGTGA. This CDR3 is 16 amino acids long. The CDR3 DNA reads TGTGCCAGCAGCTCTTCCGGGACAGGGGGCGGCTATGAGCAGTTCTTC. Translating it yields CASSSSGTGGGYEQFF. The full variable domain, completed using reference TRBV7-3 and TRBJ2-1, is GAGVSQTPSNKVTEKGKYVELRCDPISGHTALYWYRQSLGQGPEFLIYFQGTGAADDSGLPNDRFFAVRPEGSVSTLKIQRTERGDSAVYLCASSSSGTGGGYEQFFGPGTRLTVL.

V usage is TRBV7-2 and J usage is TRBJ1-3; D ambiguous. The V and J ends lost 1 base and 0 bases respectively, with 13 bases between them. This CDR3 spans 17 amino acids. CDR1 is SGHTA and CDR2 is FQGNSA in the germline V gene. CDR3 sequence (DNA): TGTGCCAGCAGCTTAGTGCCGGACTTCGACTCTGGAAACACCATATATTTT. Protein: CASSLVPDFDSGNTIYF.

The chain combines TRBV2 with TRBJ1-1, with TRBD1 as a possible D gene (6 bases). Trimming cost V 5 bases and J 0 bases, with 19 bases left between them. This CDR3 has 17 residues. In germline, CDR1 is SNHLY, CDR2 FYNNEI. The CDR3 coding sequence is TGTGCCAGCAGTTTAACCCGACAGGAATCCATGAACACTGAAGCTTTCTTT. Protein sequence: CASSLTRQESMNTEAFF.

The chain links TRBV19 to TRBJ2-2; 10 bases fit TRBD1. V was pared by 7 bases and J by 9 bases, with 11 bases of the junction left unmatched. The CDR3 has 15 amino acids. CDR1 and CDR2 from the germline V gene are LNHDA and SQIVND (reference sequence). The CDR3 nucleotides are TGTGCCAGTACGGGGACAGGGGTCGTAGGAAGGGAGCTGTTTTTT. It is translated as CASTGTGVVGRELFF.

The chain has TRBV29-1 and TRBJ2-6; tentatively, D is TRBD2 (6 bases). The CDR3 is 15 residues long. Germline CDR1 is SQVTM and CDR2 is ANQGSEA. Trimming shortened V by 6 bases and J by 3 bases, and 15 bases separated the two germline ends. The CDR3 is CSVREGGLGANVLTF. DNA of the CDR3: TGCAGCGTGAGGGAAGGAGGGCTTGGGGCCAACGTCCTGACTTTC.

The CDR3 sequence: CASNKGGQGMVEQYF. The CDR3 DNA is TGTGCCAGCAACAAAGGCGGGCAGGGAATGGTCGAGCAGTACTTC. J is TRBJ2-7 and V is TRBV6-5; D might be TRBD1 or TRBD2, each matching 5 bases. Germline CDR1 is MNHEY and CDR2 is SVGAGI. Trimming left V 7 bases short and J 6 bases short, with 22 bases between. The CDR3 covers 15 residues.

The rearrangement uses TRBV27 and TRBJ2-4, with TRBD2 matching over 12 bases. J gave up 5 bases and V 3 bases, and 8 bases lay outside the gene matches. CDR1 is MNHEY and CDR2 is SMNVEV in the germline V gene (reference sequence). This CDR3 comprises 17 residues. The CDR3 region has the DNA TGTGCCAGCAGTTTCCTCACTAGCGGGGGGTCCCAAAACATTCAGTACTTC. This gives the protein CASSFLTSGGSQNIQYF.

The chain uses TRBV7-9 and TRBJ2-7, with 9 bases aligning to TRBD1. The length of the CDR3 is 14 residues. The germline V gene has CDR1 SEHNR and CDR2 FQNEAQ (reference sequence). J gave up 6 bases and V 5 bases, and 8 bases lay outside the gene matches. The DNA for the CDR3 is TGTGCCAGCAGCGTACAGGGGGCGCACTTCGAGCAGTACTTC. Translated: CASSVQGAHFEQYF.

This clone was picked up a small number of times. The V call is TRBV9, the J call TRBJ1-1; D unresolved. Trimming removed 3 bases from V and 1 base from J, with 7 bases in between. The CDR3 extends over 13 amino acids. CDR1 SGDLS and CDR2 YYNGEE come from the germline V gene. CDR3 sequence reads: CASSAGWNTEAFF. The CDR3 DNA follows: TGTGCCAGCAGCGCCGGGTGGAACACTGAAGCTTTCTTT.

The V gene is TRBV5-1, the J gene TRBJ1-4; 7 bases map to TRBD1. The CDR3 has 14 residues. Looked up from germline, CDR1 is SGHRS and CDR2 is YFSETQ. Trimming at V came to 4 bases and at J to 3 bases, leaving 3 bases not matched to a gene. The CDR3 spells CASSQDRPNEKLFF. The DNA for the CDR3 is TGCGCCAGCAGCCAGGACAGGCCTAATGAAAAACTGTTTTTT.

The chain is built from TRBV5-6 and TRBJ2-3; D uncertain. This CDR3 is 15 amino acids long. CDR1 is SGHDT, CDR2 YYEEEE, per germline. Trimming left V 0 bases short and J 0 bases short, with 8 bases between. The CDR3 nucleotides read TGTGCCAGCAGCTTGGGGCCAGATAGCACAGATACGCAGTATTTT. This sequence encodes CASSLGPDSTDTQYF.

The gene calls are TRBV5-1 and TRBJ2-1; D is perhaps TRBD1 (6 bases). CDR3 length: 16 amino acids. Germline lookup yields CDR1 SGHRS and CDR2 YFSETQ. V was pared by 0 bases and J by 8 bases, with 18 bases between. The CDR3 nucleotides are TGCGCCAGCAGCTTGGCCGAGAAGGGGGTTTGGGATGAGCAGTTCTTC. This encodes CASSLAEKGVWDEQFF.

V usage is TRBV6-5 and J usage is TRBJ1-2; D ambiguous. The CDR3 has 15 amino acids. Germline CDR1 and CDR2: MNHEY and SVGAGI. Trimming left V 0 bases short and J 2 bases short, with 10 bases between. CDR3 in DNA: TGTGCCAGCAGTTACTCTTACGGGGAAAACTATGGCTACACCTTC. Amino acids: CASSYSYGENYGYTF.

This chain connects TRBV10-1 to TRBJ1-1, with D perhaps matching TRBD1 (5 bases). The V end lost 0 bases, the J end lost 4 bases, and 12 bases lay between the germline ends. The CDR3 is made up of 15 amino acids. Germline CDR1 is WNHNN and CDR2 is SYGVQD (reference sequence). CDR3 in DNA: TGCGCCAGCAGTGAGTCAAGGGGTCGAGGCACTGAAGCTTTCTTT. It encodes CASSESRGRGTEAFF.

The rearrangement uses TRBV24-1 and TRBJ2-3; D remains unclear. This CDR3 spans 14 amino acids. The ends were cut back, 4 bases at V and 2 bases at J, with 9 bases in the middle. The V gene's germline CDR1 is KGHDR and CDR2 SFDVKD. The CDR3 sequence: CATSDSLDTDTQYF. The CDR3, as DNA: TGTGCCACCAGTGACTCTCTAGACACAGATACGCAGTATTTT.

J is TRBJ2-1 and V is TRBV19; TRBD1 aligns across 7 bases. Germline CDR1 is LNHDA and CDR2 is SQIVND (reference sequence). Unmatched junction bases numbered 0, after V lost 4 bases and J lost 6 bases. The CDR3 consists of 12 residues. The CDR3 DNA follows: TGTGCCAGTAGTACAGGGGGCAATGAGCAGTTCTTC. Protein: CASSTGGNEQFF.

The chain recombines TRBV7-8 with TRBJ2-4, with D unresolved. V was cut by 3 bases and J by 0 bases, with 9 bases left in between. The CDR3 runs to 15 residues. Germline V lookup: CDR1 SGHVS, CDR2 FQNEAQ. The CDR3, as DNA: TGTGCCAGCAGCTTGGACCGAGTAGCCAAAAACATTCAGTACTTC. Encoded protein: CASSLDRVAKNIQYF.

The chain employs TRBV7-9 and TRBJ2-2; the D is unclear. Germline V lookup: CDR1 SEHNR, CDR2 FQNEAQ (reference sequence). CDR3 length equals 14 residues. V was cut by 4 bases and J by 1 base, with 7 bases left in between. The CDR3 sequence is CASSSRRNTGELFF. As DNA, the CDR3 is TGTGCCAGCAGCTCCCGACGGAACACCGGGGAGCTGTTTTTT.

The chain uses TRBV19 and TRBJ1-5; TRBD1 matches at 8 bases. Germline-derived CDR1 and CDR2 are LNHDA and SQIVND (reference sequence). The junction had 4 bases not matched to a gene; V was cut back by 3 bases and J by 0 bases. This CDR3 is built from 16 residues. DNA for the CDR3: TGTGCCAGTAGTATCGCAGGGGGCTATAGCAATCAGCCCCAGCATTTT. Translated: CASSIAGGYSNQPQHF.

V and J are TRBV5-1 and TRBJ2-7; 9 nucleotides align to TRBD2. The CDR3 is 15 amino acids. The germline gives CDR1 SGHRS, CDR2 YFSETQ. The V and J ends lost 4 bases and 0 bases, in that order; junction bases with no gene match: 5. CDR3 bases: TGCGCCAGCAGCCGGGAGGGACTAGCCTCCTACGAGCAGTACTTC. It codes for CASSREGLASYEQYF.

This clone turned up a few times. The DNA for the CDR3 is TGTGCCAGCAGTGAAGGTGCCCTGGGACTAGCGGGGGATACGCAGTATTTT. Translated: CASSEGALGLAGDTQYF. V and J are TRBV6-1 and TRBJ2-3; TRBD2 agrees at 13 bases. Looked up from germline, CDR1 is MNHNS and CDR2 is SASEGT. V was pared by 1 base and J by 6 bases, with 7 bases of the junction left unmatched. The CDR3 extends over 17 amino acids.

The chain couples TRBV19 to TRBJ1-5, with D maybe TRBD1 (5 bases). The CDR3 loop spans 15 amino acids. Germline values: CDR1 LNHDA, CDR2 SQIVND (reference sequence). The V and J ends lost 3 bases and 6 bases respectively, with 15 bases between them. The CDR3 DNA sequence: TGTGCCAGTAGTATTGGCAGGGCGGGGGGTCAGCCCCAGCATTTT. It yields the protein CASSIGRAGGQPQHF.

The chain joins TRBV5-1 to TRBJ2-5; TRBD1 aligns across 8 bases. Per the germline V gene, CDR1 is SGHRS and CDR2 is YFSETQ. J lost 2 bases, V lost 3 bases, and 3 bases had no gene match. This CDR3 has 14 amino acids. The CDR3 reads CASSSQGGQETQYF. CDR3 sequence (DNA): TGCGCCAGCAGCTCACAGGGGGGTCAAGAGACCCAGTACTTC.

The chain is built from TRBV14 and TRBJ2-7; D might be TRBD1 (5 bases). V was clipped by 5 bases and J by 3 bases, with 8 bases between them. The CDR3 length is 12 residues. CDR1 and CDR2 (germline): SGHDN, FVKESK. CDR3 nucleotide sequence: TGTGCCAGCAGCGCAGGGAACTACGAGCAGTACTTC. Protein sequence: CASSAGNYEQYF.

In its sample, this clone was seen once. The chain uses TRBV6-5 and TRBJ1-2; 9 bases match TRBD1. Germline V gives CDR1 MNHEY, CDR2 SVGAGI. Trimming removed 6 bases from V and 4 bases from J; junction bases left unmatched: 6. The CDR3 consists of 14 residues. In DNA, the CDR3 is TGTGCCAGCAGAGGACAGGGGTGGGGCTATGGCTACACCTTC. Protein sequence: CASRGQGWGYGYTF.

This clone was recorded a few times. The rearrangement uses TRBV5-5 and TRBJ1-5, with TRBD1 matching 9 bases. The CDR3 sequence is 18 residues long. Germline V gene lookup returns CDR1 SGHKS and CDR2 YYEKEE (reference sequence). With 4 bases clipped from V and 6 bases from J, the junction kept 17 bases outside the gene matches. The CDR3 coding sequence is TGTGCCAGCAGCCAATACTACCGGGACAGGGTGATGGTTCAGCCCCAGCATTTT. Its protein is CASSQYYRDRVMVQPQHF.

The gene calls are TRBV5-4 and TRBJ2-5, with D possibly matching TRBD1 (5 bases). CDR1 SGHNT and CDR2 YYREEE come from the germline V gene (reference sequence). This CDR3 region has 14 residues. Trimming shortened V by 1 base and J by 2 bases, and 9 bases separated the two germline ends. The CDR3 protein is CASSLIAGQETQYF. CDR3 sequence (DNA): TGTGCCAGCAGCTTGATTGCAGGGCAAGAGACCCAGTACTTC.

The V call is TRBV7-9, the J call TRBJ1-1; 8 bases line up with TRBD1. The CDR3 spans 15 residues. Per germline, CDR1 SEHNR and CDR2 FQNEAQ (reference sequence). The V gene end was trimmed by 4 bases and the J gene end by 1 base; junction bases not matched to a gene: 5. DNA of the CDR3: TGTGCCAGCAGCTCAGGACAGGGTACGAACACTGAAGCTTTCTTT. Its protein is CASSSGQGTNTEAFF.

This chain links TRBV7-6 with TRBJ1-6; 8 nucleotides line up with TRBD1. Per germline, CDR1 SGHVS and CDR2 FNYEAQ. With V trimmed by 1 base and J by 9 bases, 5 bases remained unmatched. The CDR3 has 15 residues. CDR3 sequence reads: CASSLGQGKPSPLHF. As DNA, the CDR3 is TGTGCCAGCAGCTTAGGACAGGGGAAACCTTCACCCCTCCACTTT.

This chain joins TRBV27 and TRBJ1-4; maybe TRBD1 (6 bases). The V and J ends lost 4 bases and 4 bases respectively, with 10 bases between them. Germline CDR1 MNHEY, CDR2 SMNVEV (reference sequence). The CDR3 length is 14 residues. CDR3 sequence: CASSSQGSNEKLFF. CDR3 nucleotides: TGTGCCAGCAGTTCTCAGGGGAGTAATGAAAAACTGTTTTTT.

The chain combines TRBV3-1 (or the pseudogene TRBV3-2) with TRBJ2-7, with 7 bases fitting TRBD2. J lost 6 bases, V lost 3 bases, and 11 bases had no gene match. Germline CDR1 LGHDT, CDR2 YNNKEL (reference sequence). The CDR3 covers 15 residues. DNA of the CDR3: TGTGCCAGCAGCCAGGAATCAAGGGGAGGGCGCGAGCAGTACTTC. This codes for CASSQESRGGREQYF.